Listed below are T cell receptor beta chains from one sample, sequenced in a study of blood T cell repertoires in COVID-19. Only in-frame clones appear in the TCRdb table, and some are missing; sequencing was by immunoSEQ multiplex PCR. Among under 400,000 clones listed, over 85% were seen once. Material for sequencing was peripheral blood. The source of these receptors is a woman aged 60-75 years with COVID-19, enrolled during active disease. CDR3s include the opening cysteine and the closing phenylalanine or tryptophan. The D gene is left open where the match is weak. Where a row states a size, it is once, few, many or the class of an expanded clone; other rows omit it.

V gene	clone size	J gene	D gene	CDR3 protein	CDR3 DNA
TRBV14	-	TRBJ2-3	TRBD1	CASSPPGQGVRDTQYF	TGTGCCAGCAGCCCGCCGGGACAGGGAGTTAGGGATACGCAGTATTTT
TRBV3-1/TRBV3-2	-	TRBJ2-3	-	CASREPTPSAGRTDTQYF	TGTGCCAGCAGGGAACCGACCCCGTCAGCGGGCAGGACAGATACGCAGTATTTT
TRBV11-2	-	TRBJ1-2	TRBD1	CASRGQGKSGYTF	TGTGCCAGCAGGGGACAGGGCAAAAGCGGCTACACCTTC
TRBV7-3	-	TRBJ2-3	-	CASSLAVTDTQYF	TGTGCCAGCAGCTTGGCTGTCACAGATACGCAGTATTTT
TRBV7-6	-	TRBJ1-1	-	CASSLLRAPNTEAFF	TGTGCCAGCAGCCTTTTGAGGGCCCCGAACACTGAAGCTTTCTTT
TRBV28	once	TRBJ1-3	-	CASSLVGATGNTIYF	TGTGCCAGCAGCCTCGTGGGGGCTACTGGAAACACCATATATTTT
TRBV3-1/TRBV3-2	-	TRBJ2-2	TRBD1	CASSQGPPGQGRTGELFF	TGTGCCAGCAGCCAAGGACCTCCGGGACAGGGTAGGACCGGGGAGCTGTTTTTT
TRBV9	-	TRBJ2-6	TRBD1	CASSVGTGQGNGANVLTF	TGTGCCAGCAGCGTAGGGACGGGACAGGGGAACGGGGCCAACGTCCTGACTTTC
TRBV5-1	-	TRBJ2-2	TRBD2	CASSLGLAVTGELFF	TGCGCCAGCAGCTTGGGACTAGCGGTCACCGGGGAGCTGTTTTTT
TRBV4-2	-	TRBJ2-2	-	CASSQEREYGELFF	TGTGCCAGCAGCCAAGAGAGGGAGTACGGGGAGCTGTTTTTT
TRBV7-3	-	TRBJ1-6	-	CASSPSTAYNSPLHF	TGTGCCAGCAGCCCCTCGACAGCCTATAATTCACCCCTCCACTTT
TRBV11-2	-	TRBJ1-1	TRBD1	CASSSQGMNTEAFF	TGTGCCAGCAGCTCACAGGGGATGAACACTGAAGCTTTCTTT
TRBV7-2	-	TRBJ2-7	TRBD1	CASSLAPQGAYEQYF	TGTGCCAGCAGCTTAGCTCCCCAGGGGGCCTACGAGCAGTACTTC